This paragraph covers one TCR beta chain sequence. This entry comes from a study of cytomegalovirus exposure and HLA in healthy donors. 13 Jbeta primers and 60 Vbeta primers were used for the PCR. Assay used: immunoSEQ multiplex PCR; TCRdb lists only in-frame clones, some missing. Of 80,000 to 100,000 clones in the sample, roughly 86% were seen once. V was clipped by 2 bases and J by 2 bases, with 11 bases between them. This CDR3 has 15 amino acids. Germline loops: CDR1 MNHEY, CDR2 SMNVEV (reference sequence). Sequencing input: PBMCs. The clonotype was recovered from a human donor in good health. This rearrangement joins TRBV27 to TRBJ2-3; no clear D. CDR3: CASSLISPPTDTQYF. CDR3 DNA sequence: TGTGCCAGCAGTTTAATTAGCCCCCCCACAGATACGCAGTATTTT.